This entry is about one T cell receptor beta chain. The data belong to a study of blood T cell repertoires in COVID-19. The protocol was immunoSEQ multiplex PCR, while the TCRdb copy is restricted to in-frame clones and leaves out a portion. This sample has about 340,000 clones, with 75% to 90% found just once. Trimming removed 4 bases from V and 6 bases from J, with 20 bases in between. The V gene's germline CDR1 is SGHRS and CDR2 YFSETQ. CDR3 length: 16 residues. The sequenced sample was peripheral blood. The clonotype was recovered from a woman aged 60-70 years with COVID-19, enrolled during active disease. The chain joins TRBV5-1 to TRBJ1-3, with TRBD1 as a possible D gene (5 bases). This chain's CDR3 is CASSPGDSLIENTIYF. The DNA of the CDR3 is TGCGCCAGCAGCCCCGGCGACAGTCTAATTGAAAACACCATATATTTT.